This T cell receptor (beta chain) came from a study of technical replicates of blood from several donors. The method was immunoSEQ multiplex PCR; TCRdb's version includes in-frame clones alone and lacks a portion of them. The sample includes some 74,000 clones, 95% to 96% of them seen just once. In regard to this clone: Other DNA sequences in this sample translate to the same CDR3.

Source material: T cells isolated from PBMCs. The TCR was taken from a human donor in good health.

CDR3 sequence reads: CASSVTGSSYNEQFF. CDR3 DNA sequence: TGCGCCAGCAGCGTGACAGGCTCTTCCTACAATGAGCAGTTCTTC. The chain combines TRBV5-1 with TRBJ2-1; D perhaps matches TRBD1 (6 bases). With 4 bases removed from V and 1 base from J, the gap between germline ends came to 12 bases. CDR1 SGHRS and CDR2 YFSETQ come from the germline V gene. The CDR3 runs to 15 residues.